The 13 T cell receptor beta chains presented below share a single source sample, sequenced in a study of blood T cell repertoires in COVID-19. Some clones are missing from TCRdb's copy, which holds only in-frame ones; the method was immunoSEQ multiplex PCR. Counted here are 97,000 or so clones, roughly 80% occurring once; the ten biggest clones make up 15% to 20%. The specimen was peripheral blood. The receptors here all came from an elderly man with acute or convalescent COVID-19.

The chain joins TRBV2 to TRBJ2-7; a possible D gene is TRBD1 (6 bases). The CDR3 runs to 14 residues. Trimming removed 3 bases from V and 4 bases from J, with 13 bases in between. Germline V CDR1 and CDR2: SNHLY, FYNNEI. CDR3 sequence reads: CASSDIGQQYEQYF. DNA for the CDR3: TGTGCCAGCAGTGATATAGGACAGCAATACGAGCAGTACTTC.

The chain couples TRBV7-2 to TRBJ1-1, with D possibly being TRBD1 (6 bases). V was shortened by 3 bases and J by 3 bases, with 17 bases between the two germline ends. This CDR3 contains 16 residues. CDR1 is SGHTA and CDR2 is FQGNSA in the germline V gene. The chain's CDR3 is CASSFLSRGVDTEAFF. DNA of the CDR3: TGTGCCAGCAGCTTTCTTTCCAGGGGTGTCGACACTGAAGCTTTCTTT. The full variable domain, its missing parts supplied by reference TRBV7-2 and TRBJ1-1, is GAGVSQSPSNKVTEKGKDVELRCDPISGHTALYWYRQSLGQGLEFLIYFQGNSAPDKSGLPSDRFSAERTGGSVSTLTIQRTQQEDSAVYLCASSFLSRGVDTEAFFGQGTRLTVV.

The CDR3 DNA follows: TGTGCTAGTGGTTTAGGGAGTCCATCCACAGATACGCAGTATTTT. Its protein product is CASGLGSPSTDTQYF. The V call is TRBV12-5, the J call TRBJ2-3, with D possibly TRBD2 on 5 matching bases. Trimming removed 3 bases at V and 2 bases at J, with 12 bases between. This CDR3 has 15 amino acids. CDR1 LGHNT and CDR2 FRNRAP come from the germline V gene.

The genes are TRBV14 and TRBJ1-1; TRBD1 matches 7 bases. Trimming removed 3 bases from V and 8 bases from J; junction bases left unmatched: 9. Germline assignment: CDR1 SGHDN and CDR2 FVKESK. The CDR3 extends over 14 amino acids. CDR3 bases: TGTGCCAGCAGCCAGCTAGGGACAGTGAGAGAAGCTTTCTTT. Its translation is CASSQLGTVREAFF.

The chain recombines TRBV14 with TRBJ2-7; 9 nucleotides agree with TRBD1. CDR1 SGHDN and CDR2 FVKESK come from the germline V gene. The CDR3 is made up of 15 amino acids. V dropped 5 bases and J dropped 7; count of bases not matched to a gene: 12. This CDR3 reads CASSTGDRVYEEQYF. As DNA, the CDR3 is TGTGCCAGCAGCACCGGGGACAGGGTCTACGAAGAGCAGTACTTC. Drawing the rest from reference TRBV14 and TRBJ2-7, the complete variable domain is EAGVTQFPSHSVIEKGQTVTLRCDPISGHDNLYWYRRVMGKEIKFLLHFVKESKQDESGMPNNRFLAERTGGTYSTLKVQPAELEDSGVYFCASSTGDRVYEEQYFGPGTRLTVT.

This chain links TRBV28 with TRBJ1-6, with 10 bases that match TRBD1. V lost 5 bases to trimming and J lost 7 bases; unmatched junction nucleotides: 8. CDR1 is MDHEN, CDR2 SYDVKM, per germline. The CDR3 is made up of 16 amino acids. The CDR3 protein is CASSPRRGQGNSPLHF. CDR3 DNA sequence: TGTGCCAGCAGTCCCCGGCGGGGACAGGGGAATTCACCCCTCCACTTT.

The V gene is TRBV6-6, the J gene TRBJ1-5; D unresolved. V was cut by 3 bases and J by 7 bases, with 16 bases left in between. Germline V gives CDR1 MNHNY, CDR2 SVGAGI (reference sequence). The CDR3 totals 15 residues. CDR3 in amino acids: CASSYNTVPGQPQHF. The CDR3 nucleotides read TGTGCCAGCAGTTATAATACAGTCCCAGGACAGCCCCAGCATTTT.

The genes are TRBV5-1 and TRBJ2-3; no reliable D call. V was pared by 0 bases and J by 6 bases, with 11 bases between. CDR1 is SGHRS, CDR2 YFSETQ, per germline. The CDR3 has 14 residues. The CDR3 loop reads CASSLGLQRDTQYF. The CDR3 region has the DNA TGCGCCAGCAGCTTGGGACTCCAGAGGGATACGCAGTATTTT.

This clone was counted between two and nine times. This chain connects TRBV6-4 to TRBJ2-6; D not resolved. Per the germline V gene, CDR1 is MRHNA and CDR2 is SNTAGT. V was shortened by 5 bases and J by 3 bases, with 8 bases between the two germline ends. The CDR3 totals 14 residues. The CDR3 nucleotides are TGTGCCAGCAGTCAAGAGGTTGGGGCCAACGTCCTGACTTTC. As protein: CASSQEVGANVLTF.

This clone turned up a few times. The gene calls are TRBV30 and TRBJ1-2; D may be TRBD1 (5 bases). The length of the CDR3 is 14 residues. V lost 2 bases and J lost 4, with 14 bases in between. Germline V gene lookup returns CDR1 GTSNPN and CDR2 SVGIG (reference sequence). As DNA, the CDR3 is TGTGCCTGGAGTCACGGGAGGGGCGGCTATGGCTACACCTTC. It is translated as CAWSHGRGGYGYTF.

Here the CDR3 DNA reads TGCGCCAGCAGTGATTCGACAGGGGGTAATGAAAAACTGTTTTTT. Its protein product is CASSDSTGGNEKLFF. This rearrangement joins TRBV10-1 to TRBJ1-4, with TRBD1 matching 9 bases. V dropped 3 bases and J dropped 4; count of bases not matched to a gene: 3. The germline V gene encodes CDR1 WNHNN and CDR2 SYGVQD (reference sequence). The CDR3 covers 15 residues.

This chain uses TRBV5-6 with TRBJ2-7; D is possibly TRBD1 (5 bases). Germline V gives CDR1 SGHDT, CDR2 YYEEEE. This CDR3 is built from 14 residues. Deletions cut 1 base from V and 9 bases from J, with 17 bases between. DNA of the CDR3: TGTGCCAGCAGCTTGCGAGACAGTTGGCCCGGGCAGTACTTC. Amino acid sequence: CASSLRDSWPGQYF. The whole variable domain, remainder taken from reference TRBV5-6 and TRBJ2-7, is DAGVTQSPTHLIKTRGQQVTLRCSPKSGHDTVSWYQQALGQGPQFIFQYYEEEERQRGNFPDRFSGHQFPNYSSELNVNALLLGDSALYLCASSLRDSWPGQYFGPGTRLTVT.

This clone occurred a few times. The CDR3 loop reads CASSDSNTLAGELFF. The CDR3 DNA sequence: TGCGCCAGCAGTGACTCAAATACATTGGCCGGGGAGCTGTTTTTT. The chain employs TRBV10-1 and TRBJ2-2; no definite D call. The CDR3 runs 15 residues. CDR1 and CDR2 (germline): WNHNN, SYGVQD (reference sequence). V shed 3 bases and J shed 6 bases, with 14 bases lying between them.